The 13 T cell receptor beta chains in this list originate from one sample, sequenced in a study of response to subunit inactivated influenza vaccine. TCRdb redid the calling of the RT-PCR reads with MiXCR, one entry per CDR3 protein. The table records around 520,000 distinct CDR3 sequences, about 25% of them present only once. Material: CD4+ T cells sorted from PBMCs, obtained roughly 5 days after vaccination. All receptors derive from a man aged 50 to 60 who received an inactivated influenza vaccine.

The gene calls are TRBV6-2 or TRBV6-3 and TRBJ2-1; TRBD2 agrees at 8 bases. V lost 7 bases, J lost 0 bases, and 8 bases stayed unmatched. Looked up from germline, CDR1 is MNHEY and CDR2 is SVGEGT. This CDR3 is 16 amino acids long. The chain's CDR3 is CASNGGGPNSYNEQFF. In nucleotides, the CDR3 is TGTGCCAGCAACGGCGGGGGGCCAAACTCCTACAATGAGCAGTTCTTC.

The rearrangement links TRBV9 to TRBJ2-2; D unresolved. V was shortened by 2 bases and J by 0 bases, with 5 bases between the two germline ends. The length of the CDR3 is 14 residues. Germline loops: CDR1 SGDLS, CDR2 YYNGEE. The CDR3 spells CASSVVANTGELFF. CDR3 sequence (DNA): TGTGCCAGCAGCGTGGTGGCGAACACCGGGGAGCTGTTTTTT.

This chain uses TRBV20-1 with TRBJ2-3; the match to TRBD2 covers 10 bases. Germline V gives CDR1 DFQATT, CDR2 SNEGSKA (reference sequence). J was trimmed by 0 bases and V by 7 bases; bases with no gene match: 10. The CDR3 is 16 amino acids. DNA of the CDR3: TGCAGTGTCGTACCTAGCGGGAGAGAAAGCACAGATACGCAGTATTTT. Protein: CSVVPSGRESTDTQYF.

This rearrangement joins TRBV6-5 to TRBJ2-2; no definite D call. CDR3 length: 16 amino acids. Trimming took off 4 bases at V and 4 bases at J, with 16 bases between the two ends. Germline CDR1 is MNHEY and CDR2 is SVGAGI. The CDR3 here is CASSLTQTRTTGELFF. The CDR3 coding sequence is TGTGCCAGCAGTTTGACCCAGACTCGAACCACCGGGGAGCTGTTTTTT.

V and J are TRBV6-5 and TRBJ1-2; D remains ambiguous. V was shortened by 2 bases and J by 4 bases, with 11 bases between the two germline ends. The germline V gene encodes CDR1 MNHEY and CDR2 SVGAGI. The CDR3 covers 14 residues. CDR3 protein: CASSYRAVGYGYTF. The CDR3 nucleotides read TGTGCCAGCAGTTACAGGGCTGTGGGCTATGGCTACACCTTC.

This clonotype appeared a few times. This chain uses TRBV20-1 with TRBJ2-7; D may be TRBD1 (6 bases). Deletions cut 7 bases from V and 1 base from J, with 8 bases between. Germline V CDR1 and CDR2: DFQATT, SNEGSKA (reference sequence). This CDR3 is built from 11 residues. Here the CDR3 DNA reads TGCAGTGGAGGGGGTTCCTACGAGCAGTACTTC. Translation: CSGGGSYEQYF.

The rearrangement joins TRBV10-3 to TRBJ2-3; 8 nucleotides match TRBD2. Germline values: CDR1 ENHRY, CDR2 SYGVKD. Trimming at V came to 6 bases and at J to 1 base, leaving 3 bases not matched to a gene. CDR3 length equals 14 residues. CDR3 sequence reads: CAISGGEGTDTQYF. In DNA form, the CDR3 reads TGTGCCATCAGCGGGGGGGAGGGCACAGATACGCAGTATTTT.

The sample holds a few counts of this clonotype. J is TRBJ2-5 and V is TRBV7-2, with D possibly matching TRBD1 (6 bases). This CDR3 comprises 12 residues. Germline values: CDR1 SGHTA, CDR2 FQGNSA. V was cut by 3 bases and J by 10 bases, with 12 bases left in between. CDR3 region: CASSFPQGNQYF. CDR3 DNA: TGTGCCAGCAGCTTCCCACAGGGAAACCAGTACTTC.

The CDR3 nucleotides read TGTGCCAGCAGCGCATCCCCCTTACTAGCCAAAAACATTCAGTACTTC. Translation gives CASSASPLLAKNIQYF. V gene TRBV11-2 combines with J gene TRBJ2-4; unclear D gene. The CDR3 loop spans 16 amino acids. From germline, CDR1 is SGHAT and CDR2 FQNNGV. Trimming cost V 5 bases and J 0 bases, with 14 bases left between them.

There are a few counts of this clonotype. The chain recombines TRBV20-1 with TRBJ2-3; the match to TRBD1 covers 7 bases. The J segment lost 0 bases and the V segment lost 5 bases, leaving 5 bases of the junction unmatched. The germline V gene encodes CDR1 DFQATT and CDR2 SNEGSKA (reference sequence). The CDR3 covers 14 residues. CDR3 region: CSALEGASTDTQYF. In DNA, the CDR3 is TGCAGTGCTCTCGAGGGGGCCAGCACAGATACGCAGTATTTT.

This clonotype was found a few times. Written as DNA, the CDR3 is TGCAGCGTTCTAGACCCAGATACGCAGTATTTT. Encoded protein: CSVLDPDTQYF. The rearrangement joins TRBV29-1 to TRBJ2-3, with D hard to call. The CDR3 length is 11 residues. V dropped 5 bases and J dropped 4 bases, with 7 bases sitting between them. The germline gives CDR1 SQVTM, CDR2 ANQGSEA.

This chain connects TRBV4-2 to TRBJ2-7; D gene ambiguous. CDR1 and CDR2 from the germline V gene are LGHNA and YNFKEQ. Trimming cost V 1 base and J 2 bases, with 9 bases left between them. The CDR3 runs 14 residues. For the CDR3, the DNA is TGTGCCAGCAGCCAAGTAGGAGCACCCTACGAGCAGTACTTC. Protein: CASSQVGAPYEQYF.

This clonotype was found once. The gene calls are TRBV20-1 and TRBJ1-1; 8 bases are shared with TRBD1. Germline values: CDR1 DFQATT, CDR2 SNEGSKA (reference sequence). The J segment lost 3 bases and the V segment lost 5 bases, leaving 5 bases of the junction unmatched. The CDR3 covers 13 residues. The CDR3 region has the DNA TGCAGTGCTGCACAGGGGGGAGACACTGAAGCTTTCTTT. Translation: CSAAQGGDTEAFF.